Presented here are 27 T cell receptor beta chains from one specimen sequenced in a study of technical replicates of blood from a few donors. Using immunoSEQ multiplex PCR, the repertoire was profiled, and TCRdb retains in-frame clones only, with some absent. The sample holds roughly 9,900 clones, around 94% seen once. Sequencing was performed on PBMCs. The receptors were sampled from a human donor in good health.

The CDR3 region is CASSMDRGQVGYTF. The DNA for the CDR3 is TGTGCCAGTAGTATGGACAGGGGGCAGGTTGGCTACACCTTC. The chain couples TRBV19 to TRBJ1-2; 11 nucleotides align to TRBD1. J lost 7 bases, V lost 3 bases, and 4 bases had no gene match. Germline V gene lookup returns CDR1 LNHDA and CDR2 SQIVND (reference sequence). The CDR3 loop spans 14 amino acids.

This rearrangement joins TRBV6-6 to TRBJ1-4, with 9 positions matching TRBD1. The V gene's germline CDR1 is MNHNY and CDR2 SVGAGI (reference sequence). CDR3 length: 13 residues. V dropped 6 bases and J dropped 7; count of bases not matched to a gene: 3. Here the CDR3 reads CASRLDRGEKLFF. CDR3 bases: TGTGCCAGCAGATTGGACAGGGGTGAAAAACTGTTTTTT.

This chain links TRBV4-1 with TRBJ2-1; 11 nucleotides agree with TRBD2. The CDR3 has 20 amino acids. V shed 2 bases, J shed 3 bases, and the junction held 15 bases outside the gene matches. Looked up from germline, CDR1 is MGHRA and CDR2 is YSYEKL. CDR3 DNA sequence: TGCGCCAGCAGCCAACTCTTGGCGGGACTAGCGGACCCTGGCTACAATGAGCAGTTCTTC. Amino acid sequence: CASSQLLAGLADPGYNEQFF.

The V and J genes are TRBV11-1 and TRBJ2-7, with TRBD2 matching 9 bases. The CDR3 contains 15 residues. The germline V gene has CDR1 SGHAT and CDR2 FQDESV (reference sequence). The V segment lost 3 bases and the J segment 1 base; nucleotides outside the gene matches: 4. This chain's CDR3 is CASSFRREGSYEQYF. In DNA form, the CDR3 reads TGTGCCAGCAGCTTCCGGCGGGAGGGTTCCTACGAGCAGTACTTC.

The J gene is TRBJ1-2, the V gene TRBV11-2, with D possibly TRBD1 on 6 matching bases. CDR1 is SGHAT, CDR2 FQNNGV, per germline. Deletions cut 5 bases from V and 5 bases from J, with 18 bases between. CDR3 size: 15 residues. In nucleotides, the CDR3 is TGTGCCAGCAGCCCCCACTGGACAGCAAGTTATGGCTACACCTTC. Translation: CASSPHWTASYGYTF.

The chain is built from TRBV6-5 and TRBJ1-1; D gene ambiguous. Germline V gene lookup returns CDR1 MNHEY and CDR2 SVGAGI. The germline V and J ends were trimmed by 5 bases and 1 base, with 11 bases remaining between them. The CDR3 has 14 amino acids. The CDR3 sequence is CASSRGLANTEAFF. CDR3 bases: TGTGCCAGCAGTCGAGGACTGGCGAACACTGAAGCTTTCTTT.

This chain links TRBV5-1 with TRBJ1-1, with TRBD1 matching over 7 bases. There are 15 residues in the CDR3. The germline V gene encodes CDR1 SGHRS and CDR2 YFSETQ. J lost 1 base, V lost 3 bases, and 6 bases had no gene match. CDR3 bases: TGCGCCAGCAGCTGGATCGGGACAGAGAACACTGAAGCTTTCTTT. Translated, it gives CASSWIGTENTEAFF.

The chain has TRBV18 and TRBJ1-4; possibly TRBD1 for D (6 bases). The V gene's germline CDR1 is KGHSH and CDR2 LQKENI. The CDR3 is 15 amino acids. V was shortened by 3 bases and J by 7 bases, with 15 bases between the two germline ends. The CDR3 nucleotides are TGTGCCAGCTCACCCGCACAGGGCGGGGGTGAAAAACTGTTTTTT. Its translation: CASSPAQGGGEKLFF. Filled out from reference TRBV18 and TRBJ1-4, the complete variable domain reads NAGVMQNPRHLVRRRGQEARLRCSPMKGHSHVYWYRQLPEEGLKFMVYLQKENIIDESGMPKERFSAEFPKEGPSILRIQQVVRGDSAAYFCASSPAQGGGEKLFFGSGTQLSVL.

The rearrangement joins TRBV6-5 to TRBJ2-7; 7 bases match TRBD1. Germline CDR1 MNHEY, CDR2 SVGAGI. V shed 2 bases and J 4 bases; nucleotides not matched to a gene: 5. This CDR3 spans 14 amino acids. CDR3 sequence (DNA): TGTGCCAGCAGTTACGACAGGGTACGGTACGAGCAGTACTTC. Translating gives CASSYDRVRYEQYF.

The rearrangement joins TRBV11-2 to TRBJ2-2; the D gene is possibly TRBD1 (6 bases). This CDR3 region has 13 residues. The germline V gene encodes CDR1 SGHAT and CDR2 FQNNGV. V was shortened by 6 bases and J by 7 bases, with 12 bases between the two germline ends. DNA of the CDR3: TGTGCCAGCAGACTGACAGGCGGCGGGGAGCTGTTTTTT. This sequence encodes CASRLTGGGELFF.

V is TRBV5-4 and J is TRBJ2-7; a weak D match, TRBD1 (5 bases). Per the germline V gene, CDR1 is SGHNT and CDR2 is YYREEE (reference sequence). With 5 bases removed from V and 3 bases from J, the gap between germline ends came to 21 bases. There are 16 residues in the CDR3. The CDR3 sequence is CASSERTGLRRYEQYF. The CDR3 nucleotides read TGTGCCAGCAGTGAGAGAACAGGCCTGAGGCGCTACGAGCAGTACTTC. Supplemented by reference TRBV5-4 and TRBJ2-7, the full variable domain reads ETGVTQSPTHLIKTRGQQVTLRCSSQSGHNTVSWYQQALGQGPQFIFQYYREEENGRGNFPPRFSGLQFPNYSSELNVNALELDDSALYLCASSERTGLRRYEQYFGPGTRLTVT.

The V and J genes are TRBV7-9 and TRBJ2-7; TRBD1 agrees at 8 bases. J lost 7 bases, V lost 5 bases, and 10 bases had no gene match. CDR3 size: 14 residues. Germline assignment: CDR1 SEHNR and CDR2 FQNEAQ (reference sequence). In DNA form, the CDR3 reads TGTGCCAGCAGCCCGGGGACAGGAGGGGTAGAGCAGTACTTC. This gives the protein CASSPGTGGVEQYF.

CDR3 nucleotides: TGCAGCGTCTTCCCTAACGATCCCTCGAACACCGGGGAGCTGTTTTTT. Protein product: CSVFPNDPSNTGELFF. The chain combines TRBV29-1 with TRBJ2-2; no definite D call. Deletions cut 6 bases from V and 0 bases from J, with 17 bases between. This CDR3 contains 16 residues. The germline CDR1 and CDR2 sequences are SQVTM and ANQGSEA.

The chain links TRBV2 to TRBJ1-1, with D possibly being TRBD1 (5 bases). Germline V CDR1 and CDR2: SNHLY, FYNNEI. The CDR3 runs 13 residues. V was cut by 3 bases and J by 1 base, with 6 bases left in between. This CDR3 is CASSDRANTEAFF. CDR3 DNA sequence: TGTGCCAGCAGTGACAGGGCGAACACTGAAGCTTTCTTT.

CDR3: CASSHRDRVYEQYF. The CDR3 region has the DNA TGTGCCAGCAGCCACCGGGACAGGGTTTACGAGCAGTACTTC. The chain has TRBV7-9 and TRBJ2-7; the match to TRBD1 covers 9 bases. CDR1 and CDR2 from the germline V gene are SEHNR and FQNEAQ (reference sequence). CDR3 length: 14 residues. V lost 5 bases to trimming and J lost 4 bases; unmatched junction nucleotides: 6. Filled out from reference TRBV7-9 and TRBJ2-7, the complete variable domain reads DTGVSQNPRHKITKRGQNVTFRCDPISEHNRLYWYRQTLGQGPEFLTYFQNEAQLEKSRLLSDRFSAERPKGSFSTLEIQRTEQGDSAMYLCASSHRDRVYEQYFGPGTRLTVT.

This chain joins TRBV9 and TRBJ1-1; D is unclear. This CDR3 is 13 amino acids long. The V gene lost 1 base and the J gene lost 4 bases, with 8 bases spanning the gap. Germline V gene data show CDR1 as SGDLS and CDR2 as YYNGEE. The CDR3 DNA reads TGTGCCAGCAGCGTAAAGTCAGGCACTGAAGCTTTCTTT. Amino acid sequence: CASSVKSGTEAFF.

The chain's CDR3 is CASSLYAGTYEQYF. In nucleotides, the CDR3 is TGTGCCAGCAGCTTATACGCCGGGACCTACGAGCAGTACTTC. The chain joins TRBV11-2 to TRBJ2-7; D is perhaps TRBD2 (5 bases). The V end lost 2 bases, the J end lost 2 bases, and 10 bases lay between the germline ends. The CDR3 runs to 14 residues. Germline V lookup: CDR1 SGHAT, CDR2 FQNNGV.

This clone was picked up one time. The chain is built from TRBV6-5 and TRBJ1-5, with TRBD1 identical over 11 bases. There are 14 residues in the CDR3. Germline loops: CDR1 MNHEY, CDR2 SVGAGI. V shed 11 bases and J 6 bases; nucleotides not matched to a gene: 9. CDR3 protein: CASRGQGEFQPQHF. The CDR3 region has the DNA TGTGCCTCCAGGGGACAGGGGGAATTTCAGCCCCAGCATTTT.

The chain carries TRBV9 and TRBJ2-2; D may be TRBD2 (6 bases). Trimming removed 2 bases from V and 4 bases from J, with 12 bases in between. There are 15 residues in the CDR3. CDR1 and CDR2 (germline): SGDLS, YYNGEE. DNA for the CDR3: TGTGCCAGCAGCGTTGTCGGGACTCCCACCGGGGAGCTGTTTTTT. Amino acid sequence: CASSVVGTPTGELFF.

CDR3 protein: CSVEDGTGWEKLFF. DNA of the CDR3: TGCAGCGTTGAGGACGGGACAGGTTGGGAAAAACTGTTTTTT. The V call is TRBV29-1, the J call TRBJ1-4; 8 bases line up with TRBD1. CDR1 and CDR2 (germline): SQVTM, ANQGSEA. CDR3 size: 14 residues. J was trimmed by 8 bases and V by 3 bases; bases with no gene match: 8. The variable domain in full, completed from reference TRBV29-1 and TRBJ1-4, reads SAVISQKPSRDICQRGTSLTIQCQVDSQVTMMFWYRQQPGQSLTLIATANQGSEATYESGFVIDKFPISRPNLTFSTLTVSNMSPEDSSIYLCSVEDGTGWEKLFFGSGTQLSVL.

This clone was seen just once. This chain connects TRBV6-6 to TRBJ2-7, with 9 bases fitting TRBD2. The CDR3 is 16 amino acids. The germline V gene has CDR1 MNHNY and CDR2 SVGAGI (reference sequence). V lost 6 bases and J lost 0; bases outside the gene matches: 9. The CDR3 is CASSPGTSKSSYEQYF. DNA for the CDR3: TGTGCCAGCAGCCCCGGGACTAGCAAAAGCTCCTACGAGCAGTACTTC.

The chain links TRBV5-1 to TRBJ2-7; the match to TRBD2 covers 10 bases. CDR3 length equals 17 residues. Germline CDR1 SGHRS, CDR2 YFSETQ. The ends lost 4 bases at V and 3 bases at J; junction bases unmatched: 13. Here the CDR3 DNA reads TGCGCCAGCAGCCAGGGGACTAGCGCTCATCGGATCTACGAGCAGTACTTC. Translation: CASSQGTSAHRIYEQYF.

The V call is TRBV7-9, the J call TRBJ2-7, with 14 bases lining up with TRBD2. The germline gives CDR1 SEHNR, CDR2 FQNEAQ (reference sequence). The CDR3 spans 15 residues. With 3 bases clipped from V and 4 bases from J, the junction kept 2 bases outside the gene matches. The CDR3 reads CASSFGTSGSYEQYF. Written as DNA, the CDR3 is TGTGCCAGCAGCTTCGGGACTAGCGGGAGTTACGAGCAGTACTTC.

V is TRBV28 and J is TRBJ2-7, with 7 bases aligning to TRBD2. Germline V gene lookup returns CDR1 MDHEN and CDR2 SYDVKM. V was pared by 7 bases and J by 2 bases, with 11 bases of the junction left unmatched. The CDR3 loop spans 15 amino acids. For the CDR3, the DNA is TGTGCCAGCACTACGGCGGCGGGAGTCGCCTACGAGCAGTACTTC. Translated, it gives CASTTAAGVAYEQYF.

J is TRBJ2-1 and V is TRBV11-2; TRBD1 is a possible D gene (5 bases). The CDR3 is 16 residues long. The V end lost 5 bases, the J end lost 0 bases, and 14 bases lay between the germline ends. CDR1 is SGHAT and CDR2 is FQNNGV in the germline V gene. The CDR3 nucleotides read TGTGCCAGCAGCAACCTTTTTAGGGGCTCCTACAATGAGCAGTTCTTC. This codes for CASSNLFRGSYNEQFF.

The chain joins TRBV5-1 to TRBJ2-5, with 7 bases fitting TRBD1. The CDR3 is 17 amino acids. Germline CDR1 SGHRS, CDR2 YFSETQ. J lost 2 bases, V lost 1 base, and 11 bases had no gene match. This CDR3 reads CASSLFYSGQQQETQYF. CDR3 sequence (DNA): TGCGCCAGCAGCTTGTTTTACTCGGGACAGCAACAAGAGACCCAGTACTTC. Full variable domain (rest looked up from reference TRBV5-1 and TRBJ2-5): KAGVTQTPRYLIKTRGQQVTLSCSPISGHRSVSWYQQTPGQGLQFLFEYFSETQRNKGNFPGRFSGRQFSNSRSEMNVSTLELGDSALYLCASSLFYSGQQQETQYFGPGTRLLVL.

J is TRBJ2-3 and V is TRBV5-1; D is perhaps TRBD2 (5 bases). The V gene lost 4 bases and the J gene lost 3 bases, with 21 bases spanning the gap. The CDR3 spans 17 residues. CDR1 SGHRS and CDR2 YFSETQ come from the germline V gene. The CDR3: CASSLGRGTFGTDTQYF. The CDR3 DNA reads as TGCGCCAGCAGCCTGGGCCGGGGTACCTTTGGAACAGATACGCAGTATTTT.